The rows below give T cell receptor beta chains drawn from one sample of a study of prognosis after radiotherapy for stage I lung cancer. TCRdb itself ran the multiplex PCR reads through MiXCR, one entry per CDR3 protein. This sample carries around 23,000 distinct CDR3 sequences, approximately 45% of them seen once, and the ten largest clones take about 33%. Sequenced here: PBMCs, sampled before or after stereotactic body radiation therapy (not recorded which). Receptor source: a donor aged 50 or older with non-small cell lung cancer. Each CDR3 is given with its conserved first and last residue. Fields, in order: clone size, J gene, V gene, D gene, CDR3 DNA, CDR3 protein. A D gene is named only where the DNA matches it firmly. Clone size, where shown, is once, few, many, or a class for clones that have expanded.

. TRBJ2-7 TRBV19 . TGTGCAAGTAGGATAGATGGAACCTCCTACGAGCAGTACTTC CASRIDGTSYEQYF
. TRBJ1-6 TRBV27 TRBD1 TGTGCCAGCAGCAGCGTGGAGAGGGGGCATAATTCACCCCTCCAATTT CASSSVERGHNSPLQF
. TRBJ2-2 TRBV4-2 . TGTGCCAGCAGACCTGCCGGGACAACGAACACCGGAGAGCTGTTTTTT CASRPAGTTNTGELFF
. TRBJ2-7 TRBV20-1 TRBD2 TGCAGTGCTAGACGGGCCGGGAGGAAATACGAGCAGTACTTC CSARRAGRKYEQYF
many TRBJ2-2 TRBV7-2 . TGTGCCAGCAGCTTGTCAGTCACCGGGGAGCTGTTTTTT CASSLSVTGELFF
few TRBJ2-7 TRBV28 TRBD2 TGTGCCAGCAGCCCTCCCGGGACTAGGTCAATAGGCGAGCAGTACTTC CASSPPGTRSIGEQYF
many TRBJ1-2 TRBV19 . TGTGCCAGTAGTTCGGGGGCCCGGTATGGCTACACCTTC CASSSGARYGYTF
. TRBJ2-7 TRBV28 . TGTGCCAGCAGTTTTTCCCAGGGGCCGTCCCACGAGCAGTACTTC CASSFSQGPSHEQYF
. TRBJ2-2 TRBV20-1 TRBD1 TGCAGTGCTAGAGATAATAGACAGGGGGCAGCCGGGGAGCTGTTTTTT CSARDNRQGAAGELFF
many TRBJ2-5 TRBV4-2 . TGTGCCAGCAGCCCGATCGGCGGAGGGGAGACCCAGTACTTC CASSPIGGGETQYF
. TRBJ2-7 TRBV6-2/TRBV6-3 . TGTGCCAGCAGTTTGTCGGGGTTCTACGAGCAGTACTTC CASSLSGFYEQYF
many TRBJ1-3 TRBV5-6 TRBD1 TGTGCCAGCAGCATCAGGGGGTCTGGAAACACCATATATTTT CASSIRGSGNTIYF
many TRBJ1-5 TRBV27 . TGTGCCAGCCGAAGGACCTTCAATCAGCCCCAGCATTTT CASRRTFNQPQHF
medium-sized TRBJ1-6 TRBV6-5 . TGTGCCAGCAGTGTTTCAGAATTGTCACCCCTCCACTTT CASSVSELSPLHF
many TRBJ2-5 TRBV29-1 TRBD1 TGCAGCGTCCAAAAGGGACAGTACCAAGAGACCCAGTACTTC CSVQKGQYQETQYF
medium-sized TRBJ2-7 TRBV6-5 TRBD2 TGTGCCAGCAGTTACTCGAAGGCTAGCGGGAGGGCCGGTTCCTACGAGCAGTACTTC CASSYSKASGRAGSYEQYF
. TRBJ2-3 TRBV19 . TGTGCCTCGCGCGGGTCGGGGGCGGTAGATACGCAGTATTTT CASRGSGAVDTQYF
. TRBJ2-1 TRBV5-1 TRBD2 TGCGCCAACCTAAACGGGGGGGGGCTCCATGAGCAGTTCTTC CANLNGGGLHEQFF
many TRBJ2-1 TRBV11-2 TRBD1 TGTGCCAGCAGCCCGCCGGGACAGTACAATGAGCAGTTCTTC CASSPPGQYNEQFF
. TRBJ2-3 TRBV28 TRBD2 TGTGCCAGCATACTAGCGGGAGATTCCGTGCGGGATACGCAGTATTTT CASILAGDSVRDTQYF
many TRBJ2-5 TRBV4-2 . TGTGCCAGCAGTCTCGCGGCGTACCAAGAGACCCAGTACTTC CASSLAAYQETQYF
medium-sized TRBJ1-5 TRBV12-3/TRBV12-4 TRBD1 TGTGCCAGCAGTCCCGACAGGGACCAGCCCCAGCATTTT CASSPDRDQPQHF
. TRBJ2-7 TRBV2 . TGTGCCAGCAGTCAGGGGCCGCCACACTACGAGCAGTACTTC CASSQGPPHYEQYF
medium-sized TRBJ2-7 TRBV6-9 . TGTGCCAGCAGTTATTTAGGGGGGTTTAACGAGCAGTACTTC CASSYLGGFNEQYF
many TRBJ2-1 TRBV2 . TGTGCCAGCAAGGTCCCGGAGCAGTTCTTC CASKVPEQFF
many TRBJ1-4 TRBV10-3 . TGTGCCACCGGGGAGGTTAATGAAAAACTGTTTTTT CATGEVNEKLFF
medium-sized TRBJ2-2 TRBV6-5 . TGTGCCAGCAGTTACCGGTTTAATAGCCTGAACACCGGGGAGCTGTTTTTT CASSYRFNSLNTGELFF
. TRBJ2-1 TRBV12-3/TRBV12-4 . TGTGCCAGCACCGAGGCGAAGACTAGTTGGGGATGCGGGAATGAGCAGTTCTTC CASTEAKTSWGCGNEQFF
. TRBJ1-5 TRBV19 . TGTGCCAGTAGTAAGGCACAATATAGCAATCAGCCCCAGCATTTT CASSKAQYSNQPQHF
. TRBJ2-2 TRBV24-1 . TGTGCCACCAGTGATCCGGGGGCGGACACCGGGGAGCTGTTTTTT CATSDPGADTGELFF
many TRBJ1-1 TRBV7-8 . TGTGCCAGCAGCTTTGCCCATCCTCGGGGTGAAGCTTTCTTT CASSFAHPRGEAFF
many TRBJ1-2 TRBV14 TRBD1 TGTGCCAGCAGCCAAGATATTTGGGACAGTACCTCCTTTCTCCCCCGCTATGACTACACCTTC CASSQDIWDSTSFLPRYDYTF
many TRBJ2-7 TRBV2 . TGTGCCAGCAGTGAATTTAACGGGGTCCCGCACGAGCAGTACTTC CASSEFNGVPHEQYF
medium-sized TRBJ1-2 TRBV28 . TGTGCCAGCAGTACACACACAGGGACCTATGGCTACACCTTC CASSTHTGTYGYTF
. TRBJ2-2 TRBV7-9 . TGTGCCAGCACCCCCCCGGCGGGTGGAACCGGGGAGCCGTTTTTT CASTPPAGGTGEPFF
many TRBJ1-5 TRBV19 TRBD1 TGTGCCAGTAGTAATGACAGGGGAGGAGGGTATCAGCCCCAGCATTTT CASSNDRGGGYQPQHF
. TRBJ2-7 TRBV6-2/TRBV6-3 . TGTGCCAGCAGTTCTCCGGGAGCCTCCTACGAGCAGTACTTC CASSSPGASYEQYF
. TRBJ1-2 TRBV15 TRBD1 TGTGAAACCAGCACAGGGGGATCCTATGGCTACACCTTC CETSTGGSYGYTF
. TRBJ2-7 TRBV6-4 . TGTGCCAGCAACCTACCACAGTGGGCGGGTGAGCAGTACTTC CASNLPQWAGEQYF
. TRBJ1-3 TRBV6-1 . TGTGCCAGCAGCGAGTCGTGGAACTCTGGAAACACCATATATTTT CASSESWNSGNTIYF
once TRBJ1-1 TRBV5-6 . TGTGCCAGCAGCCAACGAGCCTATGAAGCTTTCTTT CASSQRAYEAFF
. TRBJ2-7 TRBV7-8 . TGTGCCAGCAGCTTAGTCGCAGGGTCCTCCTACGAGCAGTACTTC CASSLVAGSSYEQYF
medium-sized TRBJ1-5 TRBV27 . TGTGCCAGCAGAGATCCGGGGGGCGGCAATCAGCCCCAGCATTTT CASRDPGGGNQPQHF
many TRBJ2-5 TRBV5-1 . TGCGCCAGCAGCTTGGCGGGGACCCGGCAAGAGACCCAGTACTTC CASSLAGTRQETQYF
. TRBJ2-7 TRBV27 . TGTGCCAGCACCAGGGCGGGACCTCCCTACGAGCAGTACTTC CASTRAGPPYEQYF
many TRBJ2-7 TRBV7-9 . TGTGCCAGCAGCTTGCGACAGGATCCCTACGAGCAGTACTTC CASSLRQDPYEQYF
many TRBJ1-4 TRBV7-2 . TGTGCCAGCAGCTCGACAGTGGAAGGGGAAAAACTGTTTTTT CASSSTVEGEKLFF
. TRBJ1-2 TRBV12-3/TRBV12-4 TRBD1 TGTGCCAGCAGTTTAGCTTGGGGACAGGGCTATGGCTACACCTTC CASSLAWGQGYGYTF